One and the same sample provided the 11 T cell receptor beta chains below, sequenced in a study of blood T cells in healthy people across ages. It was with a sample-barcoded 5' primer and a J-beta primer mix that a second PCR of roughly 6 to 11 cycles was run. TCRdb reprocessed the 5' RACE reads with MiXCR, giving one entry per CDR3 protein. In the table there are around 1,500,000 distinct CDR3 sequences, approximately 38% of which are singletons. Material for sequencing was blood. These receptors all stem from a woman between 18 and 29 years old in good health.

This chain connects TRBV18 to TRBJ2-4; TRBD1 is a possible D gene (5 bases). Trimming removed 3 bases from V and 5 bases from J, with 14 bases in between. This CDR3 region has 15 residues. Germline V gene lookup returns CDR1 KGHSH and CDR2 LQKENI. The chain's CDR3 is CASSPLTLGQNIQYF. The CDR3 DNA follows: TGTGCCAGCTCACCCTTAACCCTGGGGCAAAACATTCAGTACTTC.

This rearrangement joins TRBV28 to TRBJ2-1; the match to TRBD2 covers 9 bases. Trimming at V came to 5 bases and at J to 7 bases, leaving 9 bases not matched to a gene. Germline CDR1 and CDR2: MDHEN and SYDVKM. The CDR3 has 15 amino acids. CDR3 in amino acids: CASSPFGLARNEQFF. The CDR3 DNA reads TGTGCCAGCAGTCCCTTCGGACTAGCGAGGAATGAGCAGTTCTTC. The full variable domain, with the rest looked up from reference TRBV28 and TRBJ2-1, is DVKVTQSSRYLVKRTGEKVFLECVQDMDHENMFWYRQDPGLGLRLIYFSYDVKMKEKGDIPEGYSVSREKKERFSLILESASTNQTSMYLCASSPFGLARNEQFFGPGTRLTVL.

At least ten counts were recorded for this clonotype. The rearrangement links TRBV6-1 to TRBJ2-1; 13 bases line up with TRBD2. The junction had 4 bases not matched to a gene; V was cut back by 4 bases and J by 4 bases. CDR3 length: 16 residues. CDR1 and CDR2 (germline): MNHNS, SASEGT. CDR3 protein: CASSARLAGGYNEQFF. The CDR3 DNA sequence: TGTGCCAGCAGTGCCCGACTAGCGGGAGGTTACAATGAGCAGTTCTTC.

Only one count was recorded for this clonotype. The chain carries TRBV12-3 or TRBV12-4 and TRBJ1-3; D is perhaps TRBD1 (5 bases). This CDR3 spans 15 amino acids. V dropped 8 bases and J dropped 0 bases, with 14 bases sitting between them. The CDR3 bases are TGTGCCAGCGGACCCACAGGCGCCTCTGGAAACACCATATATTTT. Translating gives CASGPTGASGNTIYF.

V gene TRBV7-2 combines with J gene TRBJ2-1; 11 bases map to TRBD2. The CDR3 totals 21 residues. Losses at the gene ends were 1 base for V and 0 bases for J; bases not matched to a gene: 14. The germline V gene encodes CDR1 SGHTA and CDR2 FQGNSA. CDR3 sequence reads: CASSLVRWGLADCSSYNEQFF. In nucleotides, the CDR3 is TGTGCCAGCAGCTTAGTGCGTTGGGGACTAGCGGATTGCAGCTCCTACAATGAGCAGTTCTTC.

This clonotype was seen more than once but under ten times. The rearrangement uses TRBV20-1 and TRBJ2-7; D may correspond to TRBD1 or TRBD2 (6 bases each). The V and J ends lost 3 bases and 5 bases respectively, with 8 bases between them. Germline CDR1 and CDR2: DFQATT and SNEGSKA (reference sequence). The CDR3 runs to 11 residues. For the CDR3, the DNA is TGCAGTGCTAGCGGGGGCGACGAGCAGTACTTC. It translates to CSASGGDEQYF.

CDR3 sequence: CATSDLPDRDGTDTQYF. CDR3 nucleotides: TGTGCCACCAGTGATTTGCCCGACAGGGACGGTACAGATACGCAGTATTTT. V usage is TRBV24-1 and J usage is TRBJ2-3, with 7 bases that match TRBD1. CDR1 and CDR2 (germline): KGHDR, SFDVKD. This CDR3 region has 17 residues. The ends lost 0 bases at V and 3 bases at J; junction bases unmatched: 8.

This sequence joins TRBV6-1 and TRBJ1-2; D is unclear. Trimming stripped 4 bases from V and 8 bases from J, with 14 bases between. The germline gives CDR1 MNHNS, CDR2 SASEGT. This CDR3 comprises 13 residues. Here the CDR3 reads CASSVPGVGGYTF. In nucleotides, the CDR3 is TGTGCCAGCAGTGTCCCCGGGGTAGGCGGCTACACCTTC.

The V gene is TRBV19, the J gene TRBJ2-7; D is undetermined. The length of the CDR3 is 14 residues. CDR1 and CDR2 from the germline V gene are LNHDA and SQIVND (reference sequence). The ends were cut back, 8 bases at V and 0 bases at J, with 14 bases in the middle. CDR3 DNA sequence: TGTGCCAGTCCCCTAAAGGACGGCTCCTACGAGCAGTACTTC. Encoded protein: CASPLKDGSYEQYF.

The V call is TRBV4-2, the J call TRBJ2-7, with TRBD1 as a possible D gene (6 bases). This CDR3 has 15 residues. Germline CDR1 and CDR2: LGHNA and YNFKEQ. V gave up 0 bases and J gave up 1 base, with 10 bases separating them. In DNA, the CDR3 is TGTGCCAGCAGCCAAGAAGTCACAGGGTCCTACGAGCAGTACTTC. Translation: CASSQEVTGSYEQYF.

A few counts support this clonotype. The rearrangement joins TRBV9 to TRBJ1-2, with TRBD1 matching 9 bases. The CDR3 spans 16 residues. The V gene end was trimmed by 6 bases and the J gene end by 3 bases; junction bases not matched to a gene: 12. Germline CDR1 SGDLS, CDR2 YYNGEE. The CDR3 nucleotides are TGTGCCAGCACCGGAGCTCGGGACAGGGCGGACTATGGCTACACCTTC. This codes for CASTGARDRADYGYTF.